This T cell receptor (beta chain) originates from a study of T-cell reconstitution after alpha-beta-depleted transplantation in children. The library targeted TCRbeta and was prepared with unique molecular identifiers. TCRdb reprocessed the PCR reads with MiXCR, giving one entry per CDR3 protein. The sample contains fewer than 750,000 distinct CDR3 sequences, 23% of which appear only once. The CDR3 has 14 amino acids. Germline loops: CDR1 SGHRS, CDR2 YFSETQ. Trimming stripped 2 bases from V and 5 bases from J, with 12 bases between. The sample holds many counts of this clonotype. Its antigen is still unknown. General study findings and limits: Surviving recipient cells, namely T cells and thymic progenitors, were the source of high day-60 TCRbeta diversity in some patients. Reports say that about two months after transplant, the alpha-beta T cells came out of several hundred graft clones that had expanded. Fresh T-cell production supplied most of the T-cell counts and diversity seen one year after transplant.

The sample in question was PBMCs, mostly from graft donor cells, obtained 360 days after TCRalphabeta/CD19-depleted stem cell transplant. The clonotype originates from a boy less than two years old who had a stem cell transplant for acute myeloid leukemia, so the T cells may come from the graft donor. The V call is TRBV5-1, the J call TRBJ2-3; perhaps D is TRBD1 or TRBD2 (6 bases each). CDR3 amino acids: CASSLGGSKDTQYF. CDR3 nucleotide sequence: TGCGCCAGCAGCTTAGGGGGGTCAAAAGATACGCAGTATTTT. Together with reference TRBV5-1 and TRBJ2-3, the CDR3 gives the full variable domain: KAGVTQTPRYLIKTRGQQVTLSCSPISGHRSVSWYQQTPGQGLQFLFEYFSETQRNKGNFPGRFSGRQFSNSRSEMNVSTLELGDSALYLCASSLGGSKDTQYFGPGTRLTVL.